This T cell receptor (beta chain) was sequenced for a study of blood T cell repertoires in COVID-19 (dated by TCRdb to the early 2020s). In the study overall: The collaborator samples originated in the United States, Italy and Spain and spanned the acute and convalescent phases of COVID-19. The prospective study material was composed of cDNA or gDNA derived from T cells, B-cell-depleted T cells, or PBMCs. The dataset comprised deeply sampled blood TCRbeta repertoires from subjects exposed to, actively infected with, or recovered from COVID-19. The repertoires were released in a freely available public database intended as a resource for research on the immune response to SARS-CoV-2. The samples were drawn from the first 160 participants of the ongoing ImmuneRACE study and from roughly 1,300 subjects provided by 6 global collaborators. A de-identified subject ID, COVID-19 status, age in years and sex were almost always included in the sample metadata. HLA class I and class II types, where available, came from metadata supplied by the sample provider rather than from assay-based typing. Points the paper makes about the study in general: The quantity of clinical and demographic metadata differed by source and by participant and was supplied without curation.

The germline V gene provides CDR1 SGDLS and CDR2 YYNGEE. Measured from the cysteine to the phenylalanine, the CDR3 is 15 residues long. Only the CDR3 part of the read is kept: 45 bases, read in frame from the first base. The V end loses 3 bases and the J end loses 0 bases, and a stretch of 10 bases separates them. Participants in the prospective study were enrolled through a virtual design, were aged roughly 18 to 100 years, and lived in 20 to 30 United States geographic areas. Cohort assignment in the prospective study relied on participant-reported clinical history from a screening survey and a study questionnaire. Exposed participants had been in contact with someone with a PCR-confirmed or clinician-diagnosed COVID-19 case within 2 weeks of study entry. In the prospective study, whole blood, serum and a nasopharyngeal or oropharyngeal swab were collected from each participant by mobile phlebotomists. Prospective study participants could optionally give additional blood draws and questionnaires over an approximately 2-month period. Prospective study blood samples were shipped either frozen or at room temperature before DNA extraction.

About this clone: No antigen is known for it. Base qualities are not recorded, but no much larger clone differs from it by a single base.

TCRbeta CDR3 regions were amplified from genomic DNA using the immunoSEQ Assay, a bias-controlled multiplex PCR. In the original analysis: Within the assay, amplification of reference gene primers was used to estimate how many nucleated cells each sample contained. To quantify the absolute abundance of each unique TCRbeta CDR3 rearrangement, sequence reads were collapsed and filtered. Productive Simpson clonality was computed per sample as the square root of Simpson's diversity index over productive rearrangements. Drawn from immuneACCESS, this table holds only the in-frame rearrangements with V and J called that TCRdb kept. Clones are partly lost; checked studies trace under half to an unresolved V gene and leave the rest unexplained. V, J and clone size reflect that table, while D and trimming were determined from the DNA. A total of 350,000 to 400,000 clones appear in this sample, approximately 90% of them only once. The ten largest account for around 0.86% of the sample.

Material: PBMCs or T cells enriched from blood (not recorded which). The chain employs TRBV9 and TRBJ1-3, with TRBD1 as a weak D call on 5 bases. The TCR sequence derives from a woman aged 40 to 50 who had been exposed to COVID-19. This receptor carries the CDR3 CASSGWGGSGNTIYF. The DNA is TGTGCCAGCAGCGGATGGGGGGGCTCTGGAAACACCATATATTTT.